This TCR beta chain comes out of a study of T cell responses to AZD1222 COVID-19 vaccine. The protocol was immunoSEQ multiplex PCR, while the TCRdb copy is restricted to in-frame clones and leaves out a portion. Of around 92,000 clones in the sample, 86% were seen once. Trimming pared 6 bases from V and 0 bases from J, leaving 11 bases between. From germline, CDR1 is MDHEN and CDR2 SYDVKM. The CDR3 contains 14 residues. Of note for this clone: Its specificity is not known.

The study's findings and limits: Reportedly, nearly half of unique spike TCRs recognized epitopes outside B.1.351/B.1.1.7 mutations.

This chain links TRBV28 with TRBJ1-1, with D tentatively TRBD1 (6 bases). The sample consisted of peripheral blood, taken on day 0 of AZD1222 vaccination. This sequence originates from an adult in good health. In DNA form, the CDR3 reads TGTGCCAGCAGCGGAGGACAGCTGAACACTGAAGCTTTCTTT. It specifies CASSGGQLNTEAFF.